This T cell receptor (beta chain) was profiled in a study of shared clonotypes between healthy human individuals. Clones were read by immunoSEQ multiplex PCR, and TCRdb kept only the in-frame ones, dropping some. This sample has millions of clones, with roughly nine tenths found just once. The germline CDR1 and CDR2 sequences are SNHLY and FYNNEI. This CDR3 comprises 14 residues. Between the trimmed V and J ends, which lost 6 bases and 2 bases, there was a span of 12 bases. The gene calls are TRBV2 and TRBJ2-3; no clear D gene. The receptor was derived from a man aged 18 to 29 in good health. What was sequenced was naive CD4+ T cells sorted from blood. Subset described: CD45RA+ positively selected. The CDR3 here is CASSRVLDTDTQYF. CDR3 sequence (DNA): TGTGCCAGCAGCCGGGTCCTCGACACAGATACGCAGTATTTT. Combining the CDR3 with reference TRBV2 and TRBJ2-3 gives the whole variable domain EPEVTQTPSHQVTQMGQEVILRCVPISNHLYFYWYRQILGQKVEFLVSFYNNEISEKSEIFDDQFSVERPDGSNFTLKIRSTKLEDSAMYFCASSRVLDTDTQYFGPGTRLTVL.